Shown below are 8 T cell receptor beta chains from a single sample sequenced in a study of T cells in Graves' hyperthyroidism and ophthalmopathy. RNA transcripts gave rise to amplified TCR beta CDR3 regions. First-round RT-PCR with HTBI primers amplified the TCR CDR3 region. TCRdb reprocessed the multiplex PCR reads with MiXCR, giving one entry per CDR3 protein. The data contain approximately 300,000 distinct CDR3 sequences, over 15% of them seen just once; the ten biggest clones take up approximately 33%. Sequencing was performed on blood. Receptors were obtained from a man aged 25-40 years with Graves' hyperthyroidism.

This clonotype came up a few times. This sequence joins TRBV29-1 and TRBJ2-2; D call uncertain. CDR1 is SQVTM and CDR2 is ANQGSEA in the germline V gene. CDR3 length: 11 amino acids. V shed 7 bases and J shed 6 bases, with 9 bases lying between them. In nucleotides, the CDR3 is TGCAGCGGCCGTTTCCCCGGGGAGCTGTTTTTT. It translates to CSGRFPGELFF.

This clonotype was seen repeatedly, ten times or more. The gene calls are TRBV20-1 and TRBJ2-1, with D tentatively TRBD2 (6 bases). The germline V gene encodes CDR1 DFQATT and CDR2 SNEGSKA (reference sequence). V lost 0 bases and J lost 1, with 25 bases in between. This CDR3 comprises 20 residues. CDR3 protein: CSARDQLRRDWVRSYNEQFF. CDR3 coding DNA: TGCAGTGCTAGAGATCAGCTAAGGCGGGACTGGGTCCGGTCCTACAATGAGCAGTTCTTC.

This clonotype showed up many times. The V and J genes are TRBV20-1 and TRBJ2-1; 13 nucleotides line up with TRBD2. The germline V gene encodes CDR1 DFQATT and CDR2 SNEGSKA (reference sequence). This CDR3 spans 15 amino acids. With 0 bases clipped from V and 9 bases from J, the junction kept 5 bases outside the gene matches. This CDR3 is CSARDGTSGMGEQFF. The CDR3, as DNA: TGCAGTGCTAGAGACGGGACTAGCGGGATGGGTGAGCAGTTCTTC.

The sample holds a few counts of this clonotype. The genes are TRBV30 and TRBJ2-7; D is uncertain. The germline V gene encodes CDR1 GTSNPN and CDR2 SVGIG (reference sequence). The CDR3 covers 12 residues. Trimming left V 3 bases short and J 3 bases short, with 9 bases between. The CDR3 reads CAWRGSFYEQYF. The CDR3 coding sequence is TGTGCCTGGAGAGGTTCATTCTACGAGCAGTACTTC.

Only a few counts were recorded for this clonotype. This chain connects TRBV6-1 to TRBJ2-1, with D maybe TRBD2 (5 bases). The germline V and J ends were trimmed by 6 bases and 4 bases, with 13 bases remaining between them. CDR3 length: 14 amino acids. The V gene's germline CDR1 is MNHNS and CDR2 SASEGT. The CDR3 region is CASSYQAAYNEQFF. CDR3 nucleotide sequence: TGTGCCAGCAGCTACCAAGCGGCTTACAATGAGCAGTTCTTC.

This clonotype has a count of ten or more. The chain couples TRBV12-3 or TRBV12-4 to TRBJ2-7; 9 nucleotides line up with TRBD2. The CDR3 spans 14 residues. The V segment lost 7 bases and the J segment 2 bases; nucleotides outside the gene matches: 6. The CDR3 DNA reads TGTGCCAGCACATGGGGCGGGAGGGCCTACGAGCAGTACTTC. Amino acid sequence: CASTWGGRAYEQYF.

This clonotype was recorded many times. CDR3 loop: CASSLGLARYNEQFF. Written as DNA, the CDR3 is TGTGCCAGCAGCTTGGGACTAGCGAGGTACAATGAGCAGTTCTTC. J is TRBJ2-1 and V is TRBV13; 10 bases fit TRBD2. Trimming took 3 bases from V and 4 from J; bases not matched to a gene: 3. The CDR3 spans 15 residues. Germline assignment: CDR1 PRHDT and CDR2 FYEKMQ (reference sequence).

This clonotype was detected many times. CDR3 bases: TGTGCCAGCAGCTTAGGGGACAGGGAGGACTACGAGCAGTACTTC. It translates to CASSLGDREDYEQYF. The chain combines TRBV11-3 with TRBJ2-7, with 9 bases fitting TRBD1. The CDR3 runs 15 residues. J gave up 3 bases and V 1 base, and 4 bases lay outside the gene matches. Germline assignment: CDR1 SGHNT and CDR2 YENEEA.